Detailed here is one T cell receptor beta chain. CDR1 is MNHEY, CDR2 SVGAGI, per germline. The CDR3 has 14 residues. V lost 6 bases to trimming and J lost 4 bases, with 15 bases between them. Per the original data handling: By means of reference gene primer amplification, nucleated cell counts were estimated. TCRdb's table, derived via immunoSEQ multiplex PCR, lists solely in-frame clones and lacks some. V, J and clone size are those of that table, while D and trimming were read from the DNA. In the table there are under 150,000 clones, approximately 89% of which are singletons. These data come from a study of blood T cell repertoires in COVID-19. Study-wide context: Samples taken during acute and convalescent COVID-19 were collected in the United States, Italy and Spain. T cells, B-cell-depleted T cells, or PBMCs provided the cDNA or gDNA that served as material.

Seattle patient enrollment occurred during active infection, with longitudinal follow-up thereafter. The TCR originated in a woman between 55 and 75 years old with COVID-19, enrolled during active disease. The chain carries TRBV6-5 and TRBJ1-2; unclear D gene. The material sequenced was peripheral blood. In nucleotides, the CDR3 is TGTGCCAGCAGCGGGAAAGGGCACCTCTATGGCTACACCTTC. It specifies CASSGKGHLYGYTF.